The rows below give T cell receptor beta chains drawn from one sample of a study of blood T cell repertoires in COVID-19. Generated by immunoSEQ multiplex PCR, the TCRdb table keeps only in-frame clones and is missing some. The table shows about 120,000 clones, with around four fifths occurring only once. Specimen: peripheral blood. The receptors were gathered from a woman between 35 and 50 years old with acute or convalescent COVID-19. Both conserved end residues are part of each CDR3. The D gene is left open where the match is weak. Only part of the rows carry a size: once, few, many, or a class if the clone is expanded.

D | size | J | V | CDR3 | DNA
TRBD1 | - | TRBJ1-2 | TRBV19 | CASSKSPTGNYGYTF | TGTGCCAGTAGTAAATCCCCGACAGGGAACTATGGCTACACCTTC
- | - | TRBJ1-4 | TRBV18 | CASSPGSPNEKLFF | TGTGCCAGCTCACCGGGCTCACCGAATGAAAAACTGTTTTTT
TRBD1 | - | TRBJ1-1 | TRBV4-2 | CASSQTGGNTEAFF | TGTGCCAGCAGCCAGACAGGGGGAAACACTGAAGCTTTCTTT
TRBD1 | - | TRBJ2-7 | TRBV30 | CAWSVRSAGGEYEQYF | TGTGCCTGGAGTGTACGTTCGGCAGGGGGCGAATACGAGCAGTACTTC
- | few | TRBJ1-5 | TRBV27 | CASSSLQGRQQPQHF | TGTGCCAGCAGTTCCCTACAGGGTCGCCAGCAGCCCCAGCATTTT
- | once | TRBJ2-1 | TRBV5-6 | CASSPTITSPDEQFF | TGTGCCAGCAGCCCGACGATCACTAGTCCAGATGAGCAGTTCTTC
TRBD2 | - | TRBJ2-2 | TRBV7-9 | CASSATGGTGELFF | TGTGCCAGCAGCGCTACGGGGGGCACCGGGGAGCTGTTTTTT
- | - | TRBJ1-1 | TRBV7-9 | CASSLGPRYTEAFF | TGTGCCAGCAGCTTAGGACCCAGGTACACTGAAGCTTTCTTT
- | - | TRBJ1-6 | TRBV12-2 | CASRLEGGSNSPLHF | TGTGCAAGTCGTCTAGAAGGGGGTTCTAATTCACCCCTCCACTTT
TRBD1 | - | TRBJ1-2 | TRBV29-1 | CSVVKGQNYGYTF | TGCAGCGTAGTGAAGGGACAGAACTATGGCTACACCTTC
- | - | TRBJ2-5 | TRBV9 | CASSLREGLQETQYF | TGTGCCAGCAGCCTTCGCGAGGGACTTCAAGAGACCCAGTACTTC
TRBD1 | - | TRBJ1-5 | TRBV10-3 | CAIRERTGVNQPQHF | TGTGCCATCAGGGAAAGGACAGGGGTGAATCAGCCCCAGCATTTT
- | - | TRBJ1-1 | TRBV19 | CASSIGGGSMNTEAFF | TGTGCCAGTAGTATAGGTGGGGGGAGCATGAACACTGAAGCTTTCTTT
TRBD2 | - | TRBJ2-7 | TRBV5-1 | CASSLSGADYEQYF | TGCGCCAGCAGCTTGAGCGGGGCGGACTACGAGCAGTACTTC
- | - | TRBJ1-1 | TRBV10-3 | CAISQAKNTEAFF | TGTGCCATCAGCCAGGCTAAGAACACTGAAGCTTTCTTT
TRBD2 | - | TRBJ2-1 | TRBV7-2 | CASSISGGAMNEQFF | TGTGCCAGCAGCATCAGCGGGGGGGCGATGAATGAGCAGTTCTTC
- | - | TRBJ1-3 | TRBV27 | CASSLSQLIRQAGNTIYF | TGTGCCAGCAGTTTATCCCAATTAATCCGCCAGGCTGGAAACACCATATATTTT
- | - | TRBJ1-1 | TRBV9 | CASSPTRDLDTEAFF | TGTGCCAGCAGCCCCACTAGGGATTTGGACACTGAAGCTTTCTTT